This T cell receptor (beta chain) originates from a study of regulatory T cells in long-lasting Graves disease. Study-wide findings and caveats: Persistent disease was associated with favored TRBV28 usage and with favored use of TRBJ1-2 and TRBJ2-5. Whereas 966 public clonotypes were shared by new patients, persistent patients shared more, at some 2,500.

Described time point: newly diagnosed GD, antithyroid drugs for less than 3 months. Making the TCR library involved RNA that had been extracted from PBMCs. This clonotype appeared many times. Antigen specificity is unknown. The CDR3 contains 16 residues. Trimming shortened V by 5 bases and J by 0 bases, and 14 bases separated the two germline ends. Arm-PCR of CDR3 regions and iRepertoire HTBI primers were used to build TCR beta libraries. Original processing methods: The study identified about 60 TRBV and some 15 TRBJ segments across samples. TCRdb recomputed calls from the multiplex PCR reads with MiXCR, one row per CDR3 protein. These V and J calls rely on TCRdb rather than the paper's analysis. The sample lists about 450,000 distinct CDR3 sequences; roughly 15% were seen once. This sample was shared with a second study, whose subject was T cells in Graves' hyperthyroidism and ophthalmopathy.

The receptor was isolated from a woman aged 50 to 60 with Graves disease. The sequences come from peripheral blood mononuclear cells (PBMCs), collected at new diagnosis, from a patient treated with antithyroid drugs. The gene calls are TRBV12-3 or TRBV12-4 and TRBJ2-1; D is unresolved. CDR3 in DNA: TGTGCCAGCAGTCCGCGTTTTCAGAGCTCCTACAATGAGCAGTTCTTC. It specifies CASSPRFQSSYNEQFF.